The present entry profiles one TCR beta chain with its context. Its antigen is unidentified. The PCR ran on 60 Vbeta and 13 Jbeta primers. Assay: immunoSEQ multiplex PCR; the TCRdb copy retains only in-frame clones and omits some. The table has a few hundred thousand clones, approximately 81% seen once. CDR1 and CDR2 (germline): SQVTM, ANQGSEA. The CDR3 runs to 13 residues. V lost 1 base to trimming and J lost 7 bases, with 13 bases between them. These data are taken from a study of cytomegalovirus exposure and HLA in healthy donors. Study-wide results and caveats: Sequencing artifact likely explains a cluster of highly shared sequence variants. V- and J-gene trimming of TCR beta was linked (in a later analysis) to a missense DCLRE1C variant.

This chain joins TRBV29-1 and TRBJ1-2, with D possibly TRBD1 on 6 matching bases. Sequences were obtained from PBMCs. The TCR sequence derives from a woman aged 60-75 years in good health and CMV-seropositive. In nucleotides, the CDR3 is TGCAGCGTTGAAGTAGCAGGGGAACCTGGCTACACCTTC. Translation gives CSVEVAGEPGYTF.